This passage covers 27 T cell receptor beta chains from one sample sequenced in a study of T cells after yellow fever vaccination (dated by TCRdb to 2018 to 2020). The protocol used for the library was 5' RACE. The sequencing machine was an Illumina HiSeq 2500. TCRdb's own reprocessing of the public reads used fastp at Q25 and MiXCR and kept productive beta chains. Each entry merges the rows of one CDR3 protein and shows their most common DNA and genes. The sample has hundreds of thousands of distinct CDR3 sequences on record, less than 15% of them singletons. Of the sample, about 14% is held by the ten largest clones. What the treatment or condition label conveys for this sample: live attenuated yellow fever vaccine strain. This sample comprised PBMCs, obtained on the day of the yellow fever booster vaccination. The receptors derive from a young man who received the YFV17D yellow fever vaccine.

The chain combines TRBV20-1 with TRBJ2-2; unclear D gene. V dropped 0 bases and J dropped 5 bases, with 16 bases sitting between them. CDR1 and CDR2 (germline): DFQATT, SNEGSKA (reference sequence). This CDR3 region has 16 residues. CDR3 DNA: TGCAGTGCTAGAGATCCCCAACGGAAAGGGACCGGGGAGCTGTTTTTT. It encodes CSARDPQRKGTGELFF.

The chain has TRBV6-2 or TRBV6-3 and TRBJ2-1, with D perhaps being TRBD1 or TRBD2 (6 bases each). There are 16 residues in the CDR3. V dropped 4 bases and J dropped 10 bases, with 23 bases sitting between them. The germline CDR1 and CDR2 sequences are MNHEY and SVGEGT. Here the CDR3 DNA reads TGTGCCAGCAGTTGGACCCCTGCGGGACAAACACCAGAGCAGTTCTTC. Amino acid sequence: CASSWTPAGQTPEQFF.

This clonotype was found a few times. The chain combines TRBV20-1 with TRBJ2-1; 10 nucleotides match TRBD2. Germline V gene data show CDR1 as DFQATT and CDR2 as SNEGSKA (reference sequence). The CDR3 covers 13 residues. The V segment lost 5 bases and the J segment 6 bases; nucleotides outside the gene matches: 4. This CDR3 reads CSAPSGSSNEQFF. CDR3 in DNA: TGCAGTGCTCCTAGCGGGAGTAGCAATGAGCAGTTCTTC.

The rearrangement joins TRBV28 to TRBJ2-7; a possible D gene is TRBD2 (5 bases). The germline CDR1 and CDR2 sequences are MDHEN and SYDVKM. V lost 5 bases, J lost 6 bases, and 14 bases lay in between. This CDR3 has 13 residues. CDR3 protein: CASSPGAGSEQYF. Here the CDR3 DNA reads TGTGCCAGCAGTCCCGGCGCTGGGAGCGAGCAGTACTTC.

In this sample, this clonotype turned up a few times. The chain employs TRBV29-1 and TRBJ2-5; D unclear. Germline V CDR1 and CDR2: SQVTM, ANQGSEA. V was cut by 4 bases and J by 1 base, with 19 bases left in between. The CDR3 consists of 16 residues. The CDR3 nucleotides are TGCAGCGTTGTCCTTGGTGAGGTGCACCTCCAAGAGACCCAGTACTTC. Protein: CSVVLGEVHLQETQYF.

This chain connects TRBV7-8 to TRBJ2-1; 9 nucleotides align to TRBD2. Unmatched junction bases numbered 6, after V lost 0 bases and J lost 12 bases. CDR3 size: 14 residues. Germline V gene lookup returns CDR1 SGHVS and CDR2 FQNEAQ. CDR3 region: CASSLATSGLGQFF. CDR3 coding DNA: TGTGCCAGCAGCTTAGCGACTAGCGGACTGGGGCAGTTCTTC.

The chain has TRBV7-8 and TRBJ2-1; 7 bases align to TRBD1. This CDR3 contains 16 residues. J gave up 3 bases and V 4 bases, and 9 bases lay outside the gene matches. Germline CDR1 SGHVS, CDR2 FQNEAQ. CDR3 sequence: CASSSSIGTDYNEQFF. The CDR3 coding sequence is TGTGCCAGCAGCTCCTCGATCGGGACAGACTACAATGAGCAGTTCTTC.

The table lists this clonotype with a few counts. V usage is TRBV27 and J usage is TRBJ2-7; 8 bases agree with TRBD1. CDR3 length: 13 amino acids. The V gene's germline CDR1 is MNHEY and CDR2 SMNVEV (reference sequence). V dropped 9 bases and J dropped 6; count of bases not matched to a gene: 10. The CDR3 spells CARARQGAFEQYF. CDR3 DNA: TGTGCCAGGGCTAGGCAGGGGGCTTTCGAGCAGTACTTC.

This clonotype was detected only a few times. The gene calls are TRBV29-1 and TRBJ1-4; D might be TRBD1 (6 bases). In germline, CDR1 is SQVTM, CDR2 ANQGSEA. This CDR3 spans 13 amino acids. The V end was cut by 5 bases, the J end by 7 bases, with 14 bases between. CDR3 amino acids: CSVFGGAPEKLFF. DNA of the CDR3: TGCAGCGTTTTTGGGGGGGCGCCTGAAAAACTGTTTTTT.

The chain links TRBV19 to TRBJ2-1; D remains unclear. Germline-derived CDR1 and CDR2 are LNHDA and SQIVND (reference sequence). The CDR3 is 14 amino acids. V lost 5 bases to trimming and J lost 2 bases, with 10 bases between them. CDR3 loop: CASSEPLPYNEQFF. The CDR3 bases are TGTGCCAGTAGTGAACCCCTCCCCTACAATGAGCAGTTCTTC.

This clonotype was picked up a small number of times. The rearrangement uses TRBV4-1 and TRBJ2-1; the D is unclear. This CDR3 has 13 amino acids. Deletions cut 1 base from V and 6 bases from J, with 7 bases between. Germline loops: CDR1 MGHRA, CDR2 YSYEKL. The CDR3 region has the DNA TGCGCCAGCAGCCAAGCCGGCGGCAATGAGCAGTTCTTC. Its protein product is CASSQAGGNEQFF.

This clonotype occurred a few times. The chain has TRBV7-2 and TRBJ2-1; D is unresolved. CDR1 and CDR2 from the germline V gene are SGHTA and FQGNSA. V shed 5 bases and J shed 10 bases, with 12 bases lying between them. This CDR3 spans 12 amino acids. The CDR3 region has the DNA TGTGCCAGCAGCGCGCGACTTTTAGAGCAGTTCTTC. This encodes CASSARLLEQFF. The entire variable domain, with the rest obtained from reference TRBV7-2 and TRBJ2-1, is as follows: GAGVSQSPSNKVTEKGKDVELRCDPISGHTALYWYRQSLGQGLEFLIYFQGNSAPDKSGLPSDRFSAERTGGSVSTLTIQRTQQEDSAVYLCASSARLLEQFFGPGTRLTVL.

This clonotype has ten or more counts. The chain is built from TRBV6-1 and TRBJ1-2, with D possibly matching TRBD1 (6 bases). The germline gives CDR1 MNHNS, CDR2 SASEGT. The germline V and J ends were trimmed by 5 bases and 3 bases, with 10 bases remaining between them. This CDR3 is 13 amino acids long. The CDR3 region is CASSPQGDYGYTF. CDR3 bases: TGTGCCAGCAGTCCACAGGGCGACTATGGCTACACCTTC.

This chain connects TRBV29-1 to TRBJ2-5, with D perhaps TRBD1 or TRBD2 (7 bases each). The V gene's germline CDR1 is SQVTM and CDR2 ANQGSEA. V gave up 4 bases and J gave up 2 bases, with 17 bases separating them. CDR3 size: 15 residues. In DNA, the CDR3 is TGCAGCGTTGCCTACCCAGGGGGAGGGCAAGAGACCCAGTACTTC. It is translated as CSVAYPGGGQETQYF. Full variable domain (remainder filled in from reference TRBV29-1 and TRBJ2-5): SAVISQKPSRDICQRGTSLTIQCQVDSQVTMMFWYRQQPGQSLTLIATANQGSEATYESGFVIDKFPISRPNLTFSTLTVSNMSPEDSSIYLCSVAYPGGGQETQYFGPGTRLLVL.

The CDR3 loop is CASSPRPIEIAKNIQYF. In DNA, the CDR3 is TGTGCCAGCTCACCACGGCCCATAGAGATAGCCAAAAACATTCAGTACTTC. The chain couples TRBV18 to TRBJ2-4, with unresolved D. CDR1 KGHSH and CDR2 LQKENI come from the germline V gene. The V end was cut by 1 base, the J end by 0 bases, with 13 bases between. This CDR3 is built from 17 residues.

This chain uses TRBV4-3 with TRBJ1-5; tentatively, D is TRBD1 (6 bases). The germline gives CDR1 LGHNA, CDR2 YSLEER. This CDR3 is 14 amino acids long. V lost 1 base and J 7 bases, leaving 11 bases between the germline ends. CDR3 sequence (DNA): TGCGCCAGCAGCCAAGCCAGGGGTGGACAGCCCCAGCATTTT. Amino acid sequence: CASSQARGGQPQHF.

There are a few counts of this clonotype. V and J are TRBV18 and TRBJ2-1; 7 positions match TRBD1. This CDR3 is built from 16 residues. Germline CDR1 KGHSH, CDR2 LQKENI. V shed 4 bases and J 1 base; nucleotides not matched to a gene: 7. CDR3 in DNA: TGTGCCAGCTCACTAACCGGGACAGCATCCTACAATGAGCAGTTCTTC. It yields the protein CASSLTGTASYNEQFF.

The rearrangement uses TRBV4-1 and TRBJ2-1; 8 bases are shared with TRBD2. Germline V lookup: CDR1 MGHRA, CDR2 YSYEKL. The CDR3 covers 15 residues. The ends lost 3 bases at V and 6 bases at J; junction bases unmatched: 7. CDR3 in amino acids: CASSQGLVRGNEQFF. The CDR3 DNA is TGCGCCAGCAGCCAGGGACTAGTTCGGGGCAATGAGCAGTTCTTC.

The chain uses TRBV12-3 or TRBV12-4 and TRBJ2-2, with D tentatively TRBD2 (5 bases). The CDR3 length is 12 residues. CDR3 nucleotide sequence: TGTCCTTTGGCGGGTGCGCAAGGAGAGCTGTTTTTT. It specifies CPLAGAQGELFF.

V usage is TRBV9 and J usage is TRBJ1-2; D may be TRBD1 (5 bases). The germline V and J ends were trimmed by 0 bases and 7 bases, with 7 bases remaining between them. Germline CDR1 reads SGDLS; CDR2 reads YYNGEE. This CDR3 region has 12 residues. In DNA form, the CDR3 reads TGTGCCAGCAGCGTAGGAGGGGTTGGCTACACCTTC. Residues: CASSVGGVGYTF.

Points on this clonotype: Germline is not matched at one junction end, which may reflect a read error. The chain combines TRBV28 with TRBJ1-2, with a possible D match to TRBD1 (6 bases). There are 17 residues in the CDR3. Looked up from germline, CDR1 is MDHEN and CDR2 is SYDVKM. CDR3 in DNA: TGTGCCAGCAGAACTGCGGCCGGGCAGGGGACTAACTATGGCTGCACCTTC. It translates to CASRTAAGQGTNYGCTF.

In this sample, this clonotype turned up a few times. This rearrangement joins TRBV24-1 to TRBJ2-1; 10 bases match TRBD2. With V trimmed by 3 bases and J by 9 bases, 10 bases remained unmatched. Germline values: CDR1 KGHDR, CDR2 SFDVKD. This CDR3 region has 16 residues. The CDR3 loop reads CATSDPLAGERGEQFF. DNA of the CDR3: TGTGCCACCAGTGATCCTCTAGCGGGAGAACGCGGTGAGCAGTTCTTC.

The rearrangement uses TRBV2 and TRBJ2-5; 11 nucleotides align to TRBD2. This CDR3 region has 17 residues. V lost 4 bases and J lost 3; bases outside the gene matches: 10. Germline CDR1 reads SNHLY; CDR2 reads FYNNEI. The CDR3 bases are TGTGCCAGCAGTGTGGGCCTAGCGGGAGGCGGAAAAGAGACCCAGTACTTC. Its protein product is CASSVGLAGGGKETQYF.

The chain is built from TRBV7-9 and TRBJ1-1, with D uncertain. The CDR3 consists of 14 residues. Germline CDR1 and CDR2: SEHNR and FQNEAQ (reference sequence). V lost 8 bases to trimming and J lost 5 bases, with 18 bases between them. This chain's CDR3 is CASLSGYGSTEAFF. In DNA, the CDR3 is TGTGCCAGCCTCAGTGGGTATGGGTCAACTGAAGCTTTCTTT.

This chain connects TRBV5-1 to TRBJ2-5, with TRBD1 as a possible D gene (5 bases). The CDR3 has 17 amino acids. The germline V and J ends were trimmed by 0 bases and 5 bases, with 20 bases remaining between them. CDR1 is SGHRS and CDR2 is YFSETQ in the germline V gene. CDR3 protein: CASSLALGRGYMETQYF. DNA for the CDR3: TGCGCCAGCAGCTTGGCCCTCGGTAGGGGATACATGGAGACCCAGTACTTC.

The V gene is TRBV5-1, the J gene TRBJ1-1; D not certain. Germline CDR1 is SGHRS and CDR2 is YFSETQ. V was cut by 0 bases and J by 1 base, with 10 bases left in between. CDR3 length equals 15 residues. CDR3 amino acids: CASSLEDSANTEAFF. In DNA form, the CDR3 reads TGCGCCAGCAGCTTGGAGGACTCAGCGAACACTGAAGCTTTCTTT.

This clonotype was recorded a few times. The chain couples TRBV20-1 to TRBJ2-1; D unresolved. Looked up from germline, CDR1 is DFQATT and CDR2 is SNEGSKA (reference sequence). The CDR3 totals 15 residues. V was clipped by 2 bases and J by 4 bases, with 15 bases between them. In DNA, the CDR3 is TGCAGTGCTAGACAAGCTGGTCACCCTTACAATGAGCAGTTCTTC. Its protein is CSARQAGHPYNEQFF.